This T cell receptor beta chain was observed in a study of cytomegalovirus exposure and HLA in healthy donors. Study in general: A prior analysis found about 110 million unique TCR beta sequences from around 180 million T cells. Study conclusions and caveats: Earlier analysis yielded a pattern in which most TCR beta V segments were productive about 87% or about 30% of the time.

The germline V gene encodes CDR1 MDHEN and CDR2 SYDVKM. Trimming at V came to 4 bases and at J to 0 bases, leaving 0 bases not matched to a gene. The CDR3 sequence is 14 residues long. In regard to this clone: Its antigen is unidentified.

The PCR used 60 Vbeta and 13 Jbeta primers. Assay used: immunoSEQ multiplex PCR; TCRdb lists only in-frame clones, some missing. The repertoire consists of over 110,000 clones, with 70% to 85% occurring once and the leading ten covering about 2.3%. The gene calls are TRBV28 and TRBJ2-3; 8 nucleotides line up with TRBD2. The sample comprised PBMCs. This sequence originates from a male donor in good health and CMV-seronegative. CDR3 protein: CASSSGGSTDTQYF. The CDR3 bases are TGTGCCAGCAGTTCGGGGGGGAGCACAGATACGCAGTATTTT.